This entry concerns a single T cell receptor beta chain. Its matching antigen is unknown. The sample belongs to a study of cytomegalovirus exposure and HLA in healthy donors. Regarding the study as a whole: Rarity marked most TCR sequences, yet some public TCRs occurred in many donors.

The protocol was immunoSEQ multiplex PCR, while the TCRdb copy is restricted to in-frame clones and leaves out a portion. The sample gives roughly 140,000 clones, more than 85% of which show up once; around 10% is in the top ten. This TCR came from a man younger than 35 in good health and CMV-seropositive. Sequences were obtained from PBMCs.

The CDR3, as DNA: TGTGCCAGCAGTACCGGGACAGGGAACACAGATACGCAGTATTTT. Protein product: CASSTGTGNTDTQYF. The chain is built from TRBV2 and TRBJ2-3, with 9 bases fitting TRBD1. V lost 5 bases to trimming and J lost 2 bases; unmatched junction nucleotides: 5. The CDR3 is made up of 15 amino acids. Germline V gene lookup returns CDR1 SNHLY and CDR2 FYNNEI.